Listed below are T cell receptor beta chains from one sample, sequenced in a study of OX40 agonist ivuxolimab in advanced cancers. Only in-frame clones appear in the TCRdb table, and some are missing; sequencing was by immunoSEQ multiplex PCR. The sample holds tens of thousands of clones, 80% seen once. Sequencing was performed on CD4+ or CD8+ T cells sorted from blood, taken in a trial of the OX40 agonist ivuxolimab. The source of these receptors is an adult with an advanced solid tumor such as melanoma, head and neck, liver or kidney cancer. CDR3s include the opening cysteine and the closing phenylalanine or tryptophan. Each record gives: V gene, clone size, J gene, D gene, CDR3 protein, CDR3 DNA. D genes are given only for firm matches. Not every row has a clone size; where given, it reads once, few, many or a size class.

>TRBV6-6|medium-sized|TRBJ1-2|-
CASSYSAGAPGYTF
TGTGCCAGCAGTTACTCCGCAGGGGCACCGGGCTACACCTTC
>TRBV5-1|-|TRBJ2-4|-
CASSLKSGENIQYF
TGCGCCAGCAGCTTGAAATCAGGGGAAAACATTCAGTACTTC
>TRBV2|-|TRBJ1-1|-
CASSYVEGEAFF
TGTGCCAGCAGTTATGTGGAGGGTGAAGCTTTCTTT
>TRBV6-1|few|TRBJ1-1|-
CASSDRNFQNTEAFF
TGTGCCAGCAGTGACCGGAACTTCCAGAACACTGAAGCTTTCTTT
>TRBV7-9|-|TRBJ1-4|TRBD1
CASSQQGVHEKLFF
TGTGCCAGCAGCCAACAGGGGGTCCATGAAAAACTGTTTTTT
>TRBV7-2|few|TRBJ2-5|-
CASSFQTGQETQYF
TGTGCCAGCAGCTTTCAGACGGGTCAAGAGACCCAGTACTTC
>TRBV5-4|-|TRBJ1-4|-
CASSYTGSTNEKLFF
TGTGCCAGCAGTTACACCGGGTCCACTAATGAAAAACTGTTTTTT
>TRBV29-1|-|TRBJ2-1|-
CSVEVNRRRNEQFF
TGCAGCGTTGAGGTTAACAGGCGGAGGAATGAGCAGTTCTTC
>TRBV11-2|-|TRBJ1-2|-
CASSFGQTNYGYTF
TGTGCCAGCAGCTTCGGACAGACAAACTATGGCTACACCTTC
>TRBV18|-|TRBJ2-1|TRBD2
CASSPSGGDNEQFF
TGTGCCAGCTCCCCTAGCGGGGGGGACAATGAGCAGTTCTTC
>TRBV28|-|TRBJ1-4|-
CASSLGGLGDEKLFF
TGTGCCAGCAGTTTAGGAGGGTTAGGGGATGAAAAACTGTTTTTT